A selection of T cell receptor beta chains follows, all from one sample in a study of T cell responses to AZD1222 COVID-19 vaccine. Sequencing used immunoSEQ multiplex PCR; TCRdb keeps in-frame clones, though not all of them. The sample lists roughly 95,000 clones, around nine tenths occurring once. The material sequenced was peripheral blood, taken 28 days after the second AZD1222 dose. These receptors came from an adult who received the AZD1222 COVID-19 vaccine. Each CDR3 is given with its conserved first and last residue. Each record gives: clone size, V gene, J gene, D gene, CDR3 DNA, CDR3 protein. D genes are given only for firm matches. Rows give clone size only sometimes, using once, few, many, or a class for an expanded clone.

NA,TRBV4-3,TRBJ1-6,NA,TGCGCCAGCAGCCAAGACCTACAGGGATCCTATAATTCACCCCTCCACTTT,CASSQDLQGSYNSPLHF
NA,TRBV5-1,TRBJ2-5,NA,TGCGCCAGCAGCTTGGGGCCTACTTGGGGCCAAGAGACCCAGTACTTC,CASSLGPTWGQETQYF
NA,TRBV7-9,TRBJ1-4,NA,TGTGCCAGCAGCTTAGTGGGGTATGCAACTAATGAAAAACTGTTTTTT,CASSLVGYATNEKLFF
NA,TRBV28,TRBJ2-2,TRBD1,TGTGCCAGCAGCTCGCGGACAGGGACCGGGGAGCTGTTTTTT,CASSSRTGTGELFF
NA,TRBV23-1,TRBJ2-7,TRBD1,TGCGCCAGTAGACAGGGGCTCCCCTACGAGCAGTACTTC,CASRQGLPYEQYF
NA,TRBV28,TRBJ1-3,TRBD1,TGTGCCAGCAGTCCTCCCCGGACAGGGGGAGGGGGCACCATATATTTT,CASSPPRTGGGGTIYF
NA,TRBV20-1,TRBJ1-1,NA,TGCAGTGCTAGAGATGACAGTGAAGCTTTCTTT,CSARDDSEAFF
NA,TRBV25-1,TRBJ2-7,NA,TGTGCCAGCAGTGAAACCGGCAGATCCATTGGCGTGCAGTACTTC,CASSETGRSIGVQYF
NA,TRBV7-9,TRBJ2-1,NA,TGTGCCAGCAGCTTCATTGGCGATGAGCAGTTCTTC,CASSFIGDEQFF
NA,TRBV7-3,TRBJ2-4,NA,TGTGCCAGCAGCCCGGGGAAGGGCGGCAAAAACATTCAGTACTTC,CASSPGKGGKNIQYF
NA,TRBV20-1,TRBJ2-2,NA,TGCAGTGCTAGTTTGGGGGGCCCCTCGATGACCGGGGAGCTGTTTTTT,CSASLGGPSMTGELFF
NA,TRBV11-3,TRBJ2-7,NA,TGTGCCAGCAGCACCCCGACGGACTACGAGCAGTACTTC,CASSTPTDYEQYF
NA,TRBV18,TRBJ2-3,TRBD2,TGTGCCAGCTCACCGGGGACTAGCGGGGGCCCAGATACGCAGTATTTT,CASSPGTSGGPDTQYF
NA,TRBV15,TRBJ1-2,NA,TGTGCCACCAGCAGAGATGTTGTGAAGGGAAACTATGGCTACACCTTC,CATSRDVVKGNYGYTF
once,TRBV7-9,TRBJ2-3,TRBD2,TGTGCCAGCCAGCGGGGCCTCAGCCCGTTTCCGCAGTATTTT,CASQRGLSPFPQYF
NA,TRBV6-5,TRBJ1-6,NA,TGTGCCAGCAGTTACCTGGGATTGGATTCACCCCTCCACTTT,CASSYLGLDSPLHF
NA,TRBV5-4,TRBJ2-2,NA,TGTGCCAGCAGCCCCAGGGGCAGCCTGGCCGGGGAGCTGTTTTTT,CASSPRGSLAGELFF
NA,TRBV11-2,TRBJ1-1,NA,TGTGCCAGCAGCTTAGATCTCGCACGGAAATTTGAAGCTTTCTTT,CASSLDLARKFEAFF
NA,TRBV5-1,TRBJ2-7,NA,TGCGCCAGCAGCTTGGGCCCCACCTCCTCCTACGAGCAGTACTTC,CASSLGPTSSYEQYF
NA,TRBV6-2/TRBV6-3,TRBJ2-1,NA,TGTGCCAGCAGTTACGGAACCAGTAAATCACAATACAATGAGCAGTTCTTC,CASSYGTSKSQYNEQFF
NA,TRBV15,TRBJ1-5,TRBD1,TGTGCCACCAGTAAGGGGGACAGGGGGTTAAGCAATCAGCCCCAGCATTTT,CATSKGDRGLSNQPQHF
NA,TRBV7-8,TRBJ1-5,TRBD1,TGTGCCAGCAGCCTAACAGGGGGCGGCAATCAGCCCCAGCATTTT,CASSLTGGGNQPQHF
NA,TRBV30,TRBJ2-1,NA,TGTGCCTGGAGTGTAATCGGTGCTAGCCGGCAGTTCTTC,CAWSVIGASRQFF
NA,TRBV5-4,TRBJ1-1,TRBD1,TGTGCCAGCAGATACGGGACAGCGTCTGAAGCTTTCTTT,CASRYGTASEAFF
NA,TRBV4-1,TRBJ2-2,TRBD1,TGCGCCAGCAGCCAAGAGGTCCGGGACAGGGGCTTCACCGGGGAGCTGTTTTTT,CASSQEVRDRGFTGELFF
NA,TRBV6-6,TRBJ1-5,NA,TGTGCCAGCAGTTACTCTGCCCGAGGAAATCAGCCCCAGCATTTT,CASSYSARGNQPQHF
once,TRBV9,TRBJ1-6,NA,TGTGCCAGCAGCGGCTGGGACTTGAGTTCACCCCTCCACTTT,CASSGWDLSSPLHF
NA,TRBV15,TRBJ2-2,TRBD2,TGTGCCACCAGCACCCCGGGGACTAGCGTCCCCTTGGGCGGGGAGCTGTTTTTT,CATSTPGTSVPLGGELFF
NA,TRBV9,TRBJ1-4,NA,TGTGCCAGCAGCGTAGAAGGGGTACCTAATGAAAAACTGTTTTTT,CASSVEGVPNEKLFF
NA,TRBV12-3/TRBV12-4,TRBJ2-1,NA,TGTGCCAGCAGTAAGGGGGGGAATGAGCAGTTCTTC,CASSKGGNEQFF
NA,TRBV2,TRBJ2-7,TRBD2,TGTGCCAGTCGCTCACTAGCGGGGGGCCACGAGCAGTACTTC,CASRSLAGGHEQYF
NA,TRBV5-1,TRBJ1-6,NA,TGCGCCAGCAGCTTAGCCCAGGGTGATTACTCACCCCTCCACTTT,CASSLAQGDYSPLHF
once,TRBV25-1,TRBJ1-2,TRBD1,TGTGCCAGCAGTGTCGGGACAGGGGGGTATGGCTACACCTTC,CASSVGTGGYGYTF
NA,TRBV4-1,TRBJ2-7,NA,TGCGCCAGCAGCCAAGAGGCAAACACCTACGAGCAGTACTTC,CASSQEANTYEQYF
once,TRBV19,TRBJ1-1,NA,TGTGCCAGTAGTGCGGACAGTGGGGTTACTGAAGCTTTCTTT,CASSADSGVTEAFF
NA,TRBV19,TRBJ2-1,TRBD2,TGTGCCAGTAGACCTTCACCGGGACTAGCGGGACTGGGGGAGCAGTTCTTC,CASRPSPGLAGLGEQFF